The clone carrying this T cell receptor beta chain was seen a handful of times. Antigen: not known. TCRdb ran MiXCR on the RACE reads and lists one entry per CDR3 protein. The sample records 65,000 to 80,000 distinct CDR3 sequences, under 10% being singletons. Regarding time point: healthy volunteer bleed at 6 weeks. It was unfractionated whole blood from which total RNA was extracted. The entry originates in a study of human T cells and chemical hapten exposure. This CDR3 region has 15 residues. V was shortened by 6 bases and J by 4 bases, with 16 bases between the two germline ends. In germline, CDR1 is SEHNR, CDR2 FQNEAQ (reference sequence). General study results and limits: TCRs whose frequency exceeded 1 in 1000 remained the same following DPC sensitization.

The sequencing input was whole blood. The TCR comes from a male donor in good health. Some clones in this sample may be carry-over from other donors' samples. This chain uses TRBV7-9 with TRBJ2-1; D unclear. CDR3: CASSLLSPSYNEQFF. CDR3 coding DNA: TGTGCCAGCAGTTTACTTTCTCCCTCTTACAATGAGCAGTTCTTC.